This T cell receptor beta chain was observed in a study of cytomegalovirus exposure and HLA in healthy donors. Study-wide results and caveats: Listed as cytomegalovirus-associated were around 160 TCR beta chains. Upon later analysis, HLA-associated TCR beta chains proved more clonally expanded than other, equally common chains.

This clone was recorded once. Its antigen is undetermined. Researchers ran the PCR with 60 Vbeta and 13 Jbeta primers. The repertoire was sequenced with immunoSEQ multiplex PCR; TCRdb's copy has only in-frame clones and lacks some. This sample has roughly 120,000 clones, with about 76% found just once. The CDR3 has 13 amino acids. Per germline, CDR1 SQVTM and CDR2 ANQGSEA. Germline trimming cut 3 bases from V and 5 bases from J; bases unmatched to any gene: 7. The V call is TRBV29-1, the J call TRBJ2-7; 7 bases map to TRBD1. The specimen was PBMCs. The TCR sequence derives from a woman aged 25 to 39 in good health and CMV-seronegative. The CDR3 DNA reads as TGCAGCGTTGATTCAAGGACAGGAGACGAGCAGTACTTC. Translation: CSVDSRTGDEQYF.